The source of this T cell receptor (beta chain) is a study of blood T cell repertoires in COVID-19. On the study more broadly: Acute and convalescent COVID-19 specimens originated in the United States, Italy and Spain.

The V end lost 6 bases, the J end lost 2 bases, and 8 bases lay between the germline ends. CDR1 is LGHNT, CDR2 FRNRAP, per germline. The CDR3 extends over 12 amino acids. Here immunoSEQ multiplex PCR was the method, and the copy in TCRdb shows in-frame clones only, minus some. The repertoire holds 250,000 or so clones, with roughly 80% as singletons. Residents of 24 US areas, aged about 18 to 95 years, made up the participants. Donors were grouped by their self-reported clinical history. Resolution of symptoms, clearance, or two negative PCRs was present in recovered Cohort 3 donors. The V gene is TRBV12-5, the J gene TRBJ2-7; D possibly corresponds to TRBD1 (5 bases). Sequencing was done on a sample of PBMCs or T cells enriched from blood (not recorded which). This receptor was taken from a man aged 50-60 years who had recovered from COVID-19. The CDR3 loop reads CASGPTAYEQYF. The CDR3 bases are TGTGCTAGTGGCCCGACAGCCTACGAGCAGTACTTC.